Presented here are 24 T cell receptor beta chains from one specimen sequenced in a study of T cell changes during pregnancy in multiple sclerosis. Produced via immunoSEQ multiplex PCR; TCRdb's table is partial and in-frame only. The sample shows approximately 99,000 clones, approximately 95% of them seen only once. Material: peripheral blood, obtained after pregnancy. The receptors derive from a female donor with multiple sclerosis, enrolled in a pregnancy study.

The chain has TRBV21-1 and TRBJ2-2; no DNA check was done on the table's D call, TRBD1. TRBV21-1 is an annotated pseudogene. CDR3 size: 15 residues. The CDR3 protein is CASSKGQGNTGELFF. CDR3 DNA: TGTGCCAGCAGCAAAGGGCAGGGTAACACCGGGGAGCTGTTTTTT.

The CDR3 coding sequence is TGCGCCAGCAGCCAAGATTTTAGGCGGGAGGCCGAGCAGTACTTC. It yields the protein CASSQDFRREAEQYF. The rearrangement joins TRBV4-3 to TRBJ2-7; TRBD2 matches at 8 bases. V lost 0 bases and J lost 6; bases outside the gene matches: 7. The V gene's germline CDR1 is LGHNA and CDR2 YSLEER. This CDR3 region has 15 residues.

The chain uses TRBV5-1 and TRBJ2-7, with 8 bases matching TRBD1. Germline V gives CDR1 SGHRS, CDR2 YFSETQ. This CDR3 region has 15 residues. V lost 4 bases to trimming and J lost 2 bases; unmatched junction nucleotides: 8. This CDR3 reads CASSEDRDRTYEQYF. The CDR3, as DNA: TGCGCCAGCAGCGAGGACAGGGACCGAACCTACGAGCAGTACTTC.

The chain is built from TRBV5-6 and TRBJ1-4; 9 bases fit TRBD1. V gave up 6 bases and J gave up 9 bases; unmatched junction bases: 6. CDR1 is SGHDT and CDR2 is YYEEEE in the germline V gene. The CDR3 is 13 residues long. In DNA form, the CDR3 reads TGTGCCAGCAATCGCGGGACAGGGAAAAAACTGTTTTTT. It specifies CASNRGTGKKLFF.

V is TRBV16 and J is TRBJ1-2; no reliable D call. Germline lookup yields CDR1 KGHSY and CDR2 FQNENV. Trimming took 0 bases from V and 8 from J, leaving 4 bases between them. The CDR3 contains 11 residues. The CDR3 nucleotides read TGTGCCAGCAGCCAATCTCTGGGCTACACCTTC. Translating gives CASSQSLGYTF.

The chain joins TRBV7-6 to TRBJ2-7, with TRBD1 matching 9 bases. CDR3 size: 14 residues. Germline V CDR1 and CDR2: SGHVS, FNYEAQ. Trimming cost V 5 bases and J 2 bases; bases outside gene matches: 4. The CDR3 here is CASSGTGTAYEQYF. The CDR3 nucleotides read TGTGCCAGCAGCGGGACAGGGACGGCCTACGAGCAGTACTTC.

The chain couples TRBV19 to TRBJ1-5; 9 bases align to TRBD1. The CDR3 is 14 amino acids. Germline loops: CDR1 LNHDA, CDR2 SQIVND (reference sequence). J gave up 3 bases and V 7 bases, and 4 bases lay outside the gene matches. DNA of the CDR3: TGTGCCAGTAAGCGGACAGGGGACAATCAGCCCCAGCATTTT. This gives the protein CASKRTGDNQPQHF.

This rearrangement joins TRBV29-1 to TRBJ2-7, with 7 bases matching TRBD2. CDR1 and CDR2 (germline): SQVTM, ANQGSEA. There are 15 residues in the CDR3. V dropped 6 bases and J dropped 2; count of bases not matched to a gene: 13. The CDR3 nucleotides read TGCAGCGTCATAGGTCTTCTAGCGGACACCTACGAGCAGTACTTC. Translated: CSVIGLLADTYEQYF.

This clone appeared once. The rearrangement joins TRBV21-1 to TRBJ2-6; TRBD1, the D gene given by the table, was not confirmed from the DNA. TRBV21-1 is annotated as a pseudogene. The CDR3 is 18 amino acids. CDR3 amino acids: CASSASTGAPSGANVLTF. The CDR3, as DNA: TGTGCCAGCAGCGCATCGACAGGGGCCCCCTCTGGGGCCAACGTCCTGACTTTC.

The V gene is TRBV20-1, the J gene TRBJ2-7; 8 positions agree with TRBD1. Germline V gives CDR1 DFQATT, CDR2 SNEGSKA (reference sequence). V dropped 6 bases and J dropped 8; count of bases not matched to a gene: 6. This CDR3 spans 11 amino acids. CDR3 sequence (DNA): TGCAGTGCCCGGACAGGGAGCCAGCAGTACTTC. The encoded protein is CSARTGSQQYF.

This clone was counted a single time. The chain employs TRBV7-2 and TRBJ1-1; D gene unclear. Between the trimmed V and J ends, which lost 5 bases and 4 bases, there was a span of 23 bases. Germline CDR1 SGHTA, CDR2 FQGNSA. The CDR3 consists of 17 residues. This CDR3 reads CASSTGRISERVTEAFF. The CDR3 DNA is TGTGCCAGCAGCACCGGACGGATATCTGAGAGGGTCACTGAAGCTTTCTTT.

The chain uses TRBV29-1 and TRBJ2-2, with 12 bases matching TRBD2. Trimming removed 6 bases from V and 6 bases from J; junction bases left unmatched: 5. Germline-derived CDR1 and CDR2 are SQVTM and ANQGSEA. The CDR3 runs to 14 residues. The CDR3 DNA reads as TGCAGCGTCCTAGCGGGAGGGTCCCCCGGGGAGCTGTTTTTT. Amino acid sequence: CSVLAGGSPGELFF.

The rearrangement uses TRBV9 and TRBJ2-1; 8 bases align to TRBD2. The CDR3 covers 14 residues. After removal of 0 bases from V and 8 bases from J, the junction contained 4 bases not matched to a gene. The germline V gene has CDR1 SGDLS and CDR2 YYNGEE. Here the CDR3 reads CASSVDGRAYEQFF. In DNA form, the CDR3 reads TGTGCCAGCAGCGTAGACGGGAGGGCCTATGAGCAGTTCTTC.

This chain joins TRBV4-1 and TRBJ1-2, with D perhaps matching TRBD1 (5 bases). The CDR3 length is 13 residues. Germline CDR1 reads MGHRA; CDR2 reads YSYEKL. V shed 4 bases and J shed 4 bases, with 10 bases lying between them. In DNA form, the CDR3 reads TGCGCCAGCAGCCCCAAAGGGGCCTATGGCTACACCTTC. This encodes CASSPKGAYGYTF.

The chain has TRBV11-2 and TRBJ1-1; TRBD1 matches 10 bases. Germline trimming cut 4 bases from V and 1 base from J; bases unmatched to any gene: 3. Germline CDR1 reads SGHAT; CDR2 reads FQNNGV. CDR3 length: 15 amino acids. CDR3 bases: TGTGCCAGCAGCTCGTGGGACAGGGGGAACACTGAAGCTTTCTTT. It yields the protein CASSSWDRGNTEAFF.

The DNA for the CDR3 is TGTGCCAGCAGCTTTATTGGACAGGGTCGGAGGGAGACCCAGTACTTC. Amino acids: CASSFIGQGRRETQYF. The chain recombines TRBV7-9 with TRBJ2-5, with 8 bases lining up with TRBD1. V trimming: 3 bases; J trimming: 5 bases; junction bases outside the gene matches: 11. Germline V gene data show CDR1 as SEHNR and CDR2 as FQNEAQ (reference sequence). CDR3 size: 16 residues.

The V gene is TRBV5-5, the J gene TRBJ2-3; D is possibly TRBD2 (5 bases). V dropped 2 bases and J dropped 5 bases, with 6 bases sitting between them. The CDR3 contains 12 residues. Looked up from germline, CDR1 is SGHKS and CDR2 is YYEKEE (reference sequence). The CDR3 DNA follows: TGTGCCAGCAGCTTCGGGGAAGATACGCAGTATTTT. Its protein product is CASSFGEDTQYF.

The DNA for the CDR3 is TGCGCCAGCAGCTTTCGGACAGGGTACTACGAGCAGTACTTC. This codes for CASSFRTGYYEQYF. The V call is TRBV5-1, the J call TRBJ2-7; 8 bases map to TRBD1. V lost 2 bases and J lost 3; bases outside the gene matches: 4. The germline V gene encodes CDR1 SGHRS and CDR2 YFSETQ. This CDR3 contains 14 residues.

The chain joins TRBV7-2 to TRBJ2-1, with D possibly matching TRBD2 (5 bases). Trimming shortened V by 5 bases and J by 3 bases, and 14 bases separated the two germline ends. Germline CDR1 and CDR2: SGHTA and FQGNSA. The CDR3 extends over 15 amino acids. The CDR3 sequence: CASSAPGNNYNEQFF. In DNA, the CDR3 is TGTGCCAGCAGCGCCCCGGGAAACAACTACAATGAGCAGTTCTTC.

This chain joins TRBV15 and TRBJ2-3; no clear D gene. Between the trimmed V and J ends, which lost 5 bases and 2 bases, there was a span of 14 bases. The germline gives CDR1 LNHNV, CDR2 YYDKDF (reference sequence). The CDR3 consists of 15 residues. CDR3 coding DNA: TGTGCCACCAGCTGGGCCCAGTTAACCACAGATACGCAGTATTTT. Translation: CATSWAQLTTDTQYF.

The chain uses TRBV6-5 and TRBJ2-7; D unclear. The CDR3 contains 11 residues. Trimming left V 10 bases short and J 7 bases short, with 14 bases between. CDR1 is MNHEY and CDR2 is SVGAGI in the germline V gene. In DNA form, the CDR3 reads TGTGCCACGCAGAAGCCCGGGGAGCAGTACTTC. It encodes CATQKPGEQYF.

This clone was found once. The V call is TRBV18, the J call TRBJ2-3, with D maybe TRBD2 (5 bases). Germline values: CDR1 KGHSH, CDR2 LQKENI. The V end lost 0 bases, the J end lost 10 bases, and 11 bases lay between the germline ends. CDR3 length: 13 residues. The CDR3 DNA reads as TGTGCCAGCTCACCACCAGGACTGGTAGCGCAGTATTTT. It translates to CASSPPGLVAQYF.

The chain joins TRBV27 to TRBJ2-3, with a tentative D call TRBD1 (5 bases). The V and J ends lost 0 bases and 4 bases respectively, with 11 bases between them. CDR3 size: 15 residues. The germline V gene encodes CDR1 MNHEY and CDR2 SMNVEV (reference sequence). The CDR3 sequence is CASSLSMAGSDTQYF. DNA of the CDR3: TGTGCCAGCAGTTTATCGATGGCAGGGTCAGATACGCAGTATTTT.

The chain couples TRBV5-1 to TRBJ1-2; no firm D call. Deletions cut 4 bases from V and 7 bases from J, with 11 bases between. The germline gives CDR1 SGHRS, CDR2 YFSETQ. The CDR3 is 12 amino acids. Written as DNA, the CDR3 is TGCGCCAGCAGCCCCGGGGAGAGTGGCTACACCTTC. Translating it yields CASSPGESGYTF.